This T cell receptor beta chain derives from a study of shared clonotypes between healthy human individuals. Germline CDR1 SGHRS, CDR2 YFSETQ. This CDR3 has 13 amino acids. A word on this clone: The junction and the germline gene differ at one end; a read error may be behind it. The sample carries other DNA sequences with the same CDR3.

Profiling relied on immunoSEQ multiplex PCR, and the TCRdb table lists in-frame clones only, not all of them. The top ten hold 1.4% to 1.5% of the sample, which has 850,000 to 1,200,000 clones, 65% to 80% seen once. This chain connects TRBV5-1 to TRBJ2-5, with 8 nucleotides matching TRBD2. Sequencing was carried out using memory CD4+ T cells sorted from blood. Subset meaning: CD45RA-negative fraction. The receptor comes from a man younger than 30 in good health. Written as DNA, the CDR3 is TGTGCCAGCAGTTTAGCGGGAACGGAGACCCAGTACTTC. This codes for CASSLAGTETQYF.